This T cell receptor beta chain comes out of a study of CD8 T cells in Susac syndrome. Whole-study results and caveats: In its TCR sequencing and HLA analysis, the study acknowledged that the number of individuals was relatively small.

V was pared by 3 bases and J by 0 bases, with 14 bases between. This CDR3 is 17 amino acids long. The germline V gene encodes CDR1 MNHNS and CDR2 SASEGT. The authors sequenced TCR beta from blood CD8+ and CD4+ T cells. Bulk CD8+ and CD4+ cells came from magnetic negative isolation; CD8+ TEMRA by FACS. The RNA, roughly 0.45 to 1 ug, was put through reverse transcription using random hexamers. MiXCR, applied by TCRdb to the immunoSEQ multiplex PCR reads, yields one record per CDR3 protein. This sample has 250,000 to 300,000 distinct CDR3 sequences, with roughly 81% found just once. As concerns this clonotype: Its antigen is currently unknown.

The gene calls are TRBV6-1 and TRBJ2-2; D assignment may be TRBD1 or TRBD2 (6 bases each). The receptor comes from a human donor with multiple sclerosis. The sequencing input was CD8+ T cells from PBMCs. Here the CDR3 reads CASSDMGGATNTGELFF. For the CDR3, the DNA is TGTGCCAGCAGTGACATGGGGGGCGCGACGAACACCGGGGAGCTGTTTTTT.